Following are 12 T cell receptor delta chains from one sample sequenced in a study of human gamma delta and Vdelta1 T cells. TCRdb made new clone calls on the PCR reads using CATT. The sample yields about 13,000 delta-chain clones, under 55% seen once. These TCRs' antigens remain unknown. Sequences were obtained from Vdelta1 gamma-delta T cells from blood grown in culture (DOT cells). These receptors were obtained from a human donor in good health.

This clone was observed a few times. The V and J genes are TRDV1 and TRDJ1, with unresolved D. V lost 1 base, J lost 0 bases, and 30 bases lay in between. The CDR3 consists of 22 residues. Germline values: CDR1 TSWWSYY, CDR2 QGS. The CDR3 protein is CALGEPPPSDLRAPGYTDKLIF. The CDR3 DNA reads as TGTGCTCTTGGGGAACCCCCCCCGTCCGATCTACGCGCTCCCGGGTACACCGATAAACTCATCTTT.

The J gene is TRDJ1, the V gene TRDV1; 8 bases agree with TRDD2. CDR3 length equals 22 residues. J was trimmed by 0 bases and V by 3 bases; bases with no gene match: 24. Germline assignment: CDR1 TSWWSYY and CDR2 QGS. In DNA form, the CDR3 reads TGTGCTCTTGGGGACATCTTCCTACGTGACTGGGCCGTTCGCCCTTACACCGATAAACTCATCTTT. Translation gives CALGDIFLRDWAVRPYTDKLIF.

This clone was detected a few times. The chain is built from TRDV1 and TRDJ1; no firm D call. CDR1 TSWWSYY and CDR2 QGS come from the germline V gene. Deletions cut 5 bases from V and 6 bases from J, with 19 bases between. The CDR3 is 15 amino acids. The CDR3 reads CALGSYGSGPYKLIF. The CDR3, as DNA: TGTGCTCTTGGGTCTTATGGGAGCGGCCCCTATAAACTCATCTTT.

This chain joins TRDV1 and TRDJ1; 8 positions agree with TRDD3. Trimming at V came to 3 bases and at J to 0 bases, leaving 21 bases not matched to a gene. Looked up from germline, CDR1 is TSWWSYY and CDR2 is QGS. CDR3 size: 21 residues. Here the CDR3 reads CALGEIPGDKGGLSYTDKLIF. The CDR3 DNA is TGTGCTCTTGGGGAGATCCCGGGGGATAAAGGCGGTTTATCTTACACCGATAAACTCATCTTT.

V is TRDV1 and J is TRDJ1; 10 bases agree with TRDD3. The CDR3 loop spans 21 amino acids. After removal of 2 bases from V and 0 bases from J, the junction contained 18 bases not matched to a gene. The germline V gene has CDR1 TSWWSYY and CDR2 QGS. CDR3: CALGEAPYSFKTGGYTDKLIF. The CDR3 DNA sequence: TGTGCTCTTGGGGAAGCCCCCTATTCCTTCAAGACTGGGGGATACACCGATAAACTCATCTTT.

This rearrangement joins TRDV1 to TRDJ1; the match to TRDD3 covers 12 bases. This CDR3 spans 19 amino acids. V trimming: 5 bases; J trimming: 1 base; junction bases outside the gene matches: 14. Germline CDR1 TSWWSYY, CDR2 QGS. The CDR3 protein is CALGITSGWGIRTTDKLIF. In nucleotides, the CDR3 is TGTGCTCTTGGGATCACGTCGGGCTGGGGGATACGAACCACCGATAAACTCATCTTT.

The chain carries TRDV1 and TRDJ1, with TRDD3 matching 13 bases. This CDR3 has 20 amino acids. CDR1 is TSWWSYY and CDR2 is QGS in the germline V gene. The trim removed 1 base at V and 3 bases at J, leaving 14 bases unmatched. This CDR3 reads CALGEPSSYTGGYAPDKLIF. CDR3 nucleotides: TGTGCTCTTGGGGAACCTTCGTCCTATACTGGGGGATACGCTCCCGATAAACTCATCTTT.

This clone turned up a few times. The genes are TRDV1 and TRDJ1; 8 nucleotides agree with TRDD3. From germline, CDR1 is TSWWSYY and CDR2 QGS. The trim removed 2 bases at V and 0 bases at J, leaving 17 bases unmatched. The CDR3 covers 20 residues. CDR3 in DNA: TGTGCTCTTGGGGAATCCAATCTCTACGGGATACGCAAATACACCGATAAACTCATCTTT. It yields the protein CALGESNLYGIRKYTDKLIF.

The chain couples TRDV1 to TRDJ2; 10 positions agree with TRDD3. Trimming took 3 bases from V and 7 from J; bases not matched to a gene: 23. The CDR3 is 21 residues long. Germline V gene sequence: CDR1 TSWWSYY, CDR2 QGS. CDR3 in DNA: TGTGCTCTTGGGGAGCGTCCTGCTCCACTGGGGGATCCCGCAGGCGAAGCACAACTCTTCTTT. It translates to CALGERPAPLGDPAGEAQLFF.

In this sample, this clone turned up a few times. This chain connects TRDV1 to TRDJ1, with D possibly matching TRDD3 (8 bases). V was trimmed by 0 bases and J by 0 bases, leaving 35 bases between them. Germline V gene lookup returns CDR1 TSWWSYY and CDR2 QGS. The CDR3 length is 24 residues. The CDR3 DNA is TGTGCTCTTGGGGAACTTTACGGTTCCTTCCTCCGACTGGGGGCTAGCCCTTACACCGATAAACTCATCTTT. As protein: CALGELYGSFLRLGASPYTDKLIF.

This clone has only a few counts. V and J are TRDV1 and TRDJ2, with a weak D call TRDD3 (6 bases). The germline gives CDR1 TSWWSYY, CDR2 QGS. V gave up 6 bases and J gave up 4 bases, with 15 bases separating them. CDR3 size: 15 residues. The CDR3 is CALGGIKRWTAQLFF. The CDR3 bases are TGTGCTCTTGGAGGGATAAAACGTTGGACAGCACAACTCTTCTTT.

This rearrangement joins TRDV1 to TRDJ1; 11 positions agree with TRDD3. The CDR3 totals 24 residues. Per germline, CDR1 TSWWSYY and CDR2 QGS. Germline trimming cut 0 bases from V and 0 bases from J; bases unmatched to any gene: 24. This chain's CDR3 is CALGELLPSPTLLGGYEYTDKLIF. The CDR3, as DNA: TGTGCTCTTGGGGAACTGCTACCCTCTCCGACTCTCCTTGGGGGATACGAGTACACCGATAAACTCATCTTT.